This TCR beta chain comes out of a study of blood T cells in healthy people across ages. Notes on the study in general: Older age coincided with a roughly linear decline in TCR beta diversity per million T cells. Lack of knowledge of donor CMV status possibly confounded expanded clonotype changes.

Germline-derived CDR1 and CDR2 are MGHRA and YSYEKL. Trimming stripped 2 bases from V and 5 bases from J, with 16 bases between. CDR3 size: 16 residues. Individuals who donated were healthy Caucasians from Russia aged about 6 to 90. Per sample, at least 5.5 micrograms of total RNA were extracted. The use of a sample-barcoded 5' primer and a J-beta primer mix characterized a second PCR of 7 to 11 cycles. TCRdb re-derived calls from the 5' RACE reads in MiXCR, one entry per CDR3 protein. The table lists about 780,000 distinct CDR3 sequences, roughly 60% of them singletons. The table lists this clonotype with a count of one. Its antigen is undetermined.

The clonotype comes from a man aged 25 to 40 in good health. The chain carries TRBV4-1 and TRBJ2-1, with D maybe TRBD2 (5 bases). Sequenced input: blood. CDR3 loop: CASSQRALLGDNEQFF. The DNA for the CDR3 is TGCGCCAGCAGCCAACGGGCCCTCCTCGGGGACAATGAGCAGTTCTTC.